What follows describes a single T cell receptor beta chain. This sample is drawn from a study of OX40 agonist ivuxolimab in advanced cancers. Trimming removed 9 bases from V and 4 bases from J; junction bases left unmatched: 11. In germline, CDR1 is LNHDA, CDR2 SQIVND (reference sequence). This CDR3 has 16 residues. The table came from immunoSEQ multiplex PCR; TCRdb's copy has only in-frame clones and leaves some out. The repertoire holds about 82,000 clones, with 70% to 90% as singletons. The receptor was isolated from an adult with an advanced solid tumor such as melanoma, head and neck, liver or kidney cancer. V and J are TRBV19 and TRBJ2-2, with 10 nucleotides matching TRBD2. The starting material was CD4+ or CD8+ T cells sorted from blood, obtained in a trial of the OX40 agonist ivuxolimab. CDR3 sequence: CASRPSGGAGTGELFF. In nucleotides, the CDR3 is TGTGCCAGCCGGCCAAGCGGGGGGGCGGGCACCGGGGAGCTGTTTTTT.